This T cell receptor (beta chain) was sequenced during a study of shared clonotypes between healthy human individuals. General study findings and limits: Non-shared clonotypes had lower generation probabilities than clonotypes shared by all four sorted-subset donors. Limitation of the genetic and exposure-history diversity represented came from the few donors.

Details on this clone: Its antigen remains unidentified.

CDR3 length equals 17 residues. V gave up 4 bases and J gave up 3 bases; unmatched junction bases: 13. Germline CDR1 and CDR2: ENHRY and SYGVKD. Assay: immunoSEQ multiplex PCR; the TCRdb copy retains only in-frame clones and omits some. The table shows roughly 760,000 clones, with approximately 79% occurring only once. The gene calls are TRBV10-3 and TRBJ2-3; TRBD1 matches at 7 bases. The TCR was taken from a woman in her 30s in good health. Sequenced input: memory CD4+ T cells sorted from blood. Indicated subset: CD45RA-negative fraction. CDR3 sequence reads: CAISASTSGQTTDTQYF. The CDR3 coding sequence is TGTGCCATCAGTGCCTCAACTTCGGGACAGACTACAGATACGCAGTATTTT.